This is a list of T cell receptor beta chains from one sample in a study of early T cells in non-severe SARS-CoV-2 infection. Each CDR3 protein gets one entry after TCRdb re-called the 5' RACE reads with MiXCR. Here the sample spans approximately 39,000 distinct CDR3 sequences, less than 7.5% being singletons. Sequences were derived from whole blood, sampled at baseline. Every receptor here comes from an adult who was a healthcare worker with PCR-confirmed SARS-CoV-2 infection or an uninfected control (not recorded which). Both conserved end residues are part of each CDR3. D genes are given only for firm matches. Rows may omit the clone size; those that give it use once, few, many or a size class.

D: .; V: TRBV7-2; J: TRBJ1-5; size: many; DNA: TGTGCCAGCAGCTTAGTAGGGCTAGGGTTGTCTCAGCAGCCCCAGCATTTT; CDR3: CASSLVGLGLSQQPQHF
D: TRBD1; V: TRBV10-3; J: TRBJ2-3; size: few; DNA: TGTGCCATCACACAGGGGGCAAAAGATACGCAGTATTTT; CDR3: CAITQGAKDTQYF
D: .; V: TRBV10-2; J: TRBJ2-5; size: .; DNA: TGCGCCACCTCAAAGGCAGACCCCCAAGAGACCCAGTACTTC; CDR3: CATSKADPQETQYF
D: TRBD2; V: TRBV12-3/TRBV12-4; J: TRBJ2-3; size: few; DNA: TGTGCCAGCAGGGCCCTAGCGGGAGTCTCAGATACGCAGTATTTT; CDR3: CASRALAGVSDTQYF
D: TRBD2; V: TRBV7-9; J: TRBJ2-7; size: many; DNA: TGTGCCAGCAGCTTAGAAAGTAGCGGGAGCTACGAGCAGTACTTC; CDR3: CASSLESSGSYEQYF
D: TRBD2; V: TRBV28; J: TRBJ2-1; size: few; DNA: TGTGCCAGCAGTCCCCCGGGGGGGGGCGGGAGGTCCAATGAGCAGTTCTTC; CDR3: CASSPPGGGGRSNEQFF
D: .; V: TRBV6-6; J: TRBJ1-1; size: .; DNA: TGTGCCAGCAGTTTTTCTCCACAGGTGAACACTGAAGCTTTCTTT; CDR3: CASSFSPQVNTEAFF
D: TRBD2; V: TRBV12-3/TRBV12-4; J: TRBJ2-7; size: few; DNA: TGTGCCAGCAGCTTTGTCGACCGCTTAGCGGGCGTCCCCTACGAGCAGTACTTC; CDR3: CASSFVDRLAGVPYEQYF
D: .; V: TRBV6-1; J: TRBJ1-6; size: many; DNA: TGTGCCAGCACCCGGACCGATAATTCACCCCTCCACTTT; CDR3: CASTRTDNSPLHF
D: .; V: TRBV19; J: TRBJ2-7; size: many; DNA: TGTGCCAGTAGTATACGGGAAACCTACGAGCAGTACTTC; CDR3: CASSIRETYEQYF
D: .; V: TRBV20-1; J: TRBJ2-7; size: .; DNA: TGCAGTGCTAGAGATCTCCAGGACAGCTCCTACGAGCAGTACTTC; CDR3: CSARDLQDSSYEQYF
D: TRBD1; V: TRBV29-1; J: TRBJ1-5; size: .; DNA: TGCAGCGCCACCTCAGGGGGCGGTCAGCCCCAGCATTTT; CDR3: CSATSGGGQPQHF
D: TRBD1; V: TRBV10-2; J: TRBJ2-7; size: many; DNA: TGCGCCAGCAGTTTTGGACAGGAGCACTACGAGCAGTACTTC; CDR3: CASSFGQEHYEQYF
D: TRBD2; V: TRBV20-1; J: TRBJ2-1; size: many; DNA: TGCAGTGCAGGCGGACTAGCGGTCTACAATGAGCAGTTCTTC; CDR3: CSAGGLAVYNEQFF
D: TRBD2; V: TRBV4-1; J: TRBJ2-3; size: many; DNA: TGCGCCAGCAGCACTAGCGGGAGTGGAATTAGGCAGTATTTT; CDR3: CASSTSGSGIRQYF
D: .; V: TRBV20-1; J: TRBJ2-7; size: few; DNA: TGCAGTGCTAGATCGGAGACAAAGGTGAGGGAGCAGTACTTC; CDR3: CSARSETKVREQYF
D: .; V: TRBV13; J: TRBJ1-3; size: .; DNA: TGTGCCAGCAGCCAAGGGTTGCGGGGAAACACCATATATTTT; CDR3: CASSQGLRGNTIYF
D: .; V: TRBV10-3; J: TRBJ2-2; size: few; DNA: TGTGCCATCAGTGGGGCAGCCGGGAACACCGGGGAGCTGTTTTTT; CDR3: CAISGAAGNTGELFF
D: .; V: TRBV6-5; J: TRBJ1-1; size: few; DNA: TGTGCCAGCAGTTACTCGATACCGGGGTCGGCGGAAGGGATGAACACTGAAGCTTTCTTT; CDR3: CASSYSIPGSAEGMNTEAFF
D: .; V: TRBV30; J: TRBJ1-6; size: many; DNA: TGTGCCTGGAGTGTAACGAGGACAGCCCCATATAATTCACCCCTCCACTTT; CDR3: CAWSVTRTAPYNSPLHF
D: .; V: TRBV19; J: TRBJ1-5; size: .; DNA: TGTGCCAGTAGTATAGGGGTCGGCAATCAGCCCCAGCATTTT; CDR3: CASSIGVGNQPQHF
D: TRBD2; V: TRBV30; J: TRBJ2-4; size: many; DNA: TGTGCCTGGAGTGGCGGGGGAGGAAACATTCAGTACTTC; CDR3: CAWSGGGGNIQYF
D: .; V: TRBV7-8; J: TRBJ2-1; size: many; DNA: TGTGCCAGCAGCTTAGACCCGAACGCCTACAATGAGCAGTTCTTC; CDR3: CASSLDPNAYNEQFF
D: .; V: TRBV19; J: TRBJ2-7; size: many; DNA: TGTGCCAGTAGTGACTTTCAGACAGGTACCTACGAGCAGTACTTC; CDR3: CASSDFQTGTYEQYF
D: TRBD1; V: TRBV30; J: TRBJ1-4; size: many; DNA: TGTGCCTGGAGTCAGGGGGCAGGCGGTGAAAAACTGTTTTTT; CDR3: CAWSQGAGGEKLFF
D: .; V: TRBV29-1; J: TRBJ2-1; size: few; DNA: TGCAGCGTAGGGCCCCTAGCGAGTTTCGGTGAGCAGTTCTTC; CDR3: CSVGPLASFGEQFF
D: TRBD1; V: TRBV27; J: TRBJ1-3; size: .; DNA: TGTGCCAGCAGCTACACAGGGGCTGGAAACACCATATATTTT; CDR3: CASSYTGAGNTIYF
D: .; V: TRBV30; J: TRBJ1-2; size: .; DNA: TGTGCCTGGGCTGCCCCGGGGTATGGCTACACCTTC; CDR3: CAWAAPGYGYTF
D: .; V: TRBV5-6; J: TRBJ2-1; size: .; DNA: TGTGCCAGCAGCTTGCCAGACAGGTACAATGAGCAGTTCTTC; CDR3: CASSLPDRYNEQFF
D: .; V: TRBV6-5; J: TRBJ1-2; size: few; DNA: TGTGCCAGCAGACTCTCTCTCACAGGAGCATATGGCTACACCTTC; CDR3: CASRLSLTGAYGYTF
D: .; V: TRBV12-3/TRBV12-4; J: TRBJ1-6; size: many; DNA: TGTGCCAGCAGTTTAGGGACGGGCCTCGGTAATTCACCCCTCCACTTT; CDR3: CASSLGTGLGNSPLHF
D: .; V: TRBV29-1; J: TRBJ1-2; size: many; DNA: TGCAGCGTTCCAGACCAGGGCTATGGCTACACCTTC; CDR3: CSVPDQGYGYTF
D: .; V: TRBV5-1; J: TRBJ2-7; size: .; DNA: TGCGCCAGCAGCTTGGAAGAGGGGCGCCCCTACGAGCAGTACTTC; CDR3: CASSLEEGRPYEQYF
D: .; V: TRBV20-1; J: TRBJ2-7; size: .; DNA: TGCAGTGCTATCCTCACGGAGCTAGCGAGAAACGAGCAGTACTTC; CDR3: CSAILTELARNEQYF
D: TRBD2; V: TRBV12-3/TRBV12-4; J: TRBJ2-1; size: many; DNA: TGTGCCAGCAGCCCGTCGTGGAGGGCGGGAGGTACGAGTGATGAGCAGTTCTTC; CDR3: CASSPSWRAGGTSDEQFF
D: .; V: TRBV20-1; J: TRBJ2-7; size: many; DNA: TGCAGTGCTAGAGGACCGCTAGCACAAAAGCAAAGGAGCTCCTACGAGCAGTACTTC; CDR3: CSARGPLAQKQRSSYEQYF
D: .; V: TRBV10-3; J: TRBJ1-3; size: .; DNA: TGTGCCATCACTTCAGGAAACACCATATATTTT; CDR3: CAITSGNTIYF
D: .; V: TRBV28; J: TRBJ1-5; size: many; DNA: TGTGCCAGCAGTTCACTTCCCCTGACAGTCCTCGGTTCTGGCCAGCCCCAGCATTTT; CDR3: CASSSLPLTVLGSGQPQHF
D: .; V: TRBV28; J: TRBJ2-7; size: .; DNA: TGTGCCAGCAGTGTAATATCCCGGGAGCAGTACTTC; CDR3: CASSVISREQYF
D: .; V: TRBV20-1; J: TRBJ2-7; size: many; DNA: TGCAGTGCTAGAGATCTATCGACAGCCTCCTACGAGCAGTACTTC; CDR3: CSARDLSTASYEQYF
D: TRBD2; V: TRBV11-2; J: TRBJ2-7; size: .; DNA: TGTGCCAGCAGCTTAGGTTGGTCTAGCGGAGGGGTAGAATACGAGCAGTACTTC; CDR3: CASSLGWSSGGVEYEQYF
D: .; V: TRBV20-1; J: TRBJ2-1; size: .; DNA: TGCAGTGCTAGACCCTTTGCGAGTGGGAGATACAATGAGCAGTTCTTC; CDR3: CSARPFASGRYNEQFF
D: .; V: TRBV6-2/TRBV6-3; J: TRBJ2-1; size: many; DNA: TGTGCCAGCAGTAGTCTGCGATACAATGAGCAGTTCTTC; CDR3: CASSSLRYNEQFF
D: TRBD1; V: TRBV6-1; J: TRBJ2-3; size: many; DNA: TGTGCCAGCCGCACGAACACAGGGGCCAGAGATACGCAGTATTTT; CDR3: CASRTNTGARDTQYF
D: .; V: TRBV7-9; J: TRBJ2-7; size: few; DNA: TGTGCCAGCAGCTTAGCCGCTAGTCGCTACGAGCAGTACTTC; CDR3: CASSLAASRYEQYF
D: TRBD2; V: TRBV11-3; J: TRBJ2-3; size: many; DNA: TGTGCCAGCAGCGTCTCTAGCGGGGGAACCGGCACAGATACGCAGTATTTT; CDR3: CASSVSSGGTGTDTQYF
D: .; V: TRBV19; J: TRBJ2-3; size: many; DNA: TGTGCCAGTAGACTGAGCCGCGGAATCCGGGGAGATACGCAGTATTTT; CDR3: CASRLSRGIRGDTQYF
D: TRBD1; V: TRBV6-6; J: TRBJ2-3; size: few; DNA: TGTGCCAGCAGGAGAGGACAGGGGCAAGATACGCAGTATTTT; CDR3: CASRRGQGQDTQYF
D: .; V: TRBV20-1; J: TRBJ2-5; size: .; DNA: TGCAGTGCTAGAGGTGCTGAGGAGACCCAGTACTTC; CDR3: CSARGAEETQYF
D: TRBD1; V: TRBV15; J: TRBJ1-6; size: many; DNA: TGTGCCACCAGCAGAAAACAGGGGGGGAATTCACCCCTCCACTTT; CDR3: CATSRKQGGNSPLHF
D: .; V: TRBV19; J: TRBJ1-5; size: few; DNA: TGTGCCAGTACCAACGGGGTATGGGGCAATCAGCCCCAGCATTTT; CDR3: CASTNGVWGNQPQHF
D: .; V: TRBV29-1; J: TRBJ1-5; size: few; DNA: TGCAGCGTTGTAGCAGATAGCAATCAGCCCCAGCATTTT; CDR3: CSVVADSNQPQHF
D: .; V: TRBV7-2; J: TRBJ1-5; size: few; DNA: TGTGCCAGCAGCTCTTTTGGGGACGTAAATCAGCCCCAGCATTTT; CDR3: CASSSFGDVNQPQHF
D: .; V: TRBV29-1; J: TRBJ1-1; size: many; DNA: TGTAGCGCCATGGGGAACACTGAAGCTTTCTTT; CDR3: CSAMGNTEAFF
D: TRBD1; V: TRBV7-3; J: TRBJ2-2; size: few; DNA: TGTGCCAGCAGCTTAAAACCGACAGGGGGTACCGGGGAGCTGTTTTTT; CDR3: CASSLKPTGGTGELFF
D: TRBD2; V: TRBV11-2; J: TRBJ2-7; size: .; DNA: TGTGCCAGCAGCTTAGCTAGCGGGAGATCCTACGAGCAGTACTTC; CDR3: CASSLASGRSYEQYF